This paragraph reports one T cell receptor (beta chain). These data originate in a study of blood T cell repertoires in COVID-19. The wider study: There were acute and convalescent COVID-19 samples, and they came from the United States, Italy and Spain.

Those enrolled in Seattle joined during active infection and were followed longitudinally afterward. V was pared by 4 bases and J by 1 base, with 6 bases of the junction left unmatched. The CDR3 runs to 15 residues. The V gene's germline CDR1 is SEHNR and CDR2 FQNEAQ (reference sequence). The repertoire was sequenced with immunoSEQ multiplex PCR; TCRdb's copy has only in-frame clones and lacks some. The sample lists 300,000 to 450,000 clones, approximately 89% occurring once. The sequencing input was peripheral blood. This TCR was sampled from a woman aged 60 to 75 with COVID-19, enrolled during active disease. J is TRBJ1-2 and V is TRBV7-9; 7 nucleotides agree with TRBD1. CDR3 amino acids: CASSSRDSHNYGYTF. The DNA of the CDR3 is TGTGCCAGCAGCTCCCGGGACAGCCATAACTATGGCTACACCTTC.